This T cell receptor (beta chain) was documented in a study of glioma-infiltrating T cells after dendritic cell vaccination. Study information: Between the early 2000s and the early 2010s, patients got autologous tumor lysate-pulsed dendritic cell vaccines.

The immunoSEQ assay amplified TCRB CDR3 from up to about 2 ug DNA. The PCR used 60 V beta and 13 J beta primers. The table came from immunoSEQ multiplex PCR; TCRdb's copy has only in-frame clones and leaves some out. This sample has about 90,000 clones, with roughly four fifths found just once. Time point reported: after dendritic cell vaccination, including at tumor progression/relapse. None of the glioblastoma patients had an isocitrate dehydrogenase mutation. The CDR3 has 14 amino acids. V lost 0 bases, J lost 7 bases, and 10 bases lay in between. Germline CDR1 is SGHRS and CDR2 is YFSETQ. This receptor was taken from a human donor with glioblastoma. The starting material was blood, obtained after dendritic cell vaccination. This rearrangement joins TRBV5-1 to TRBJ2-2; D is ambiguous. This CDR3 is CASSLGSIDGELFF. The CDR3 DNA reads TGCGCCAGCAGCTTGGGTAGTATCGACGGGGAGCTGTTTTTT.